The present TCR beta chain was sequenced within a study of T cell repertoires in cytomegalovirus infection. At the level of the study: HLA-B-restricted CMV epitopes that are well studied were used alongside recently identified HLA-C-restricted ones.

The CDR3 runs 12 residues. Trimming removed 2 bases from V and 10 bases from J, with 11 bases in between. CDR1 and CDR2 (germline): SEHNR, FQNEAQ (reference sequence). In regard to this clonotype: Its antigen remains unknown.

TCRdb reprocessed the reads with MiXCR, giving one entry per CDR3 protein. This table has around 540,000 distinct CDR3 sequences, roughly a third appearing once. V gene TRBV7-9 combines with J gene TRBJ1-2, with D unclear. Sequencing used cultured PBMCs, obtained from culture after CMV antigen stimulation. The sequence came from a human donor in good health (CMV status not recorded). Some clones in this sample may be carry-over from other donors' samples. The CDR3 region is CASSLIRRSYTF. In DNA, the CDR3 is TGTGCCAGCAGCTTAATCAGACGCTCCTACACCTTC.